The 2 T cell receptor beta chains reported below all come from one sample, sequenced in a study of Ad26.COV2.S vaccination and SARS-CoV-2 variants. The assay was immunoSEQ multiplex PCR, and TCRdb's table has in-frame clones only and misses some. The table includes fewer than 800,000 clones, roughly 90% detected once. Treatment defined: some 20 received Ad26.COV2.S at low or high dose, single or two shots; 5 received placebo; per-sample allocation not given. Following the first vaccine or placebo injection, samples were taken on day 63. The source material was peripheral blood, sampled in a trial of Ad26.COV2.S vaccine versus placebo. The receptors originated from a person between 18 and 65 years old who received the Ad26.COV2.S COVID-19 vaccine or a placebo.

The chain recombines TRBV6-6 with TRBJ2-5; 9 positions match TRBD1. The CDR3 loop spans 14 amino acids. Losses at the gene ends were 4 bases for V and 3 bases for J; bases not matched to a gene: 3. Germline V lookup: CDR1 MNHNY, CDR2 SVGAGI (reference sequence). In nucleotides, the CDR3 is TGTGCCAGCAGTTTCACAGGGGGCGAAGAGACCCAGTACTTC. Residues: CASSFTGGEETQYF.

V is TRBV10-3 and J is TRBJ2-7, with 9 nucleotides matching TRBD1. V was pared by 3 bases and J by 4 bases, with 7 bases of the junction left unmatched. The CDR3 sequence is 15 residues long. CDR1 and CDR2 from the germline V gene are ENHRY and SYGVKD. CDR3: CAISDQGQGAYEQYF. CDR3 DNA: TGTGCCATCAGTGATCAGGGACAGGGAGCTTACGAGCAGTACTTC.